The TCR beta chain under discussion was sequenced for a study of T cells in Graves' hyperthyroidism and ophthalmopathy. The blood sample predates any ophthalmopathy symptoms, coming from first hyperthyroidism diagnosis. Germline V gene sequence: CDR1 MDHEN, CDR2 SYDVKM. Trimming cost V 5 bases and J 4 bases, with 14 bases left between them. The CDR3 spans 14 residues. This clonotype came up many times. Its antigen is still unknown. Amplified TCR beta CDR3 regions derived from RNA transcripts. Using the HTBI primer set, a first-round RT-PCR was run on the TCR CDR3. TCRdb processed the multiplex PCR reads anew with MiXCR; each CDR3 protein has one entry. The data contain under 300,000 distinct CDR3 sequences, 14% to 15% of them singletons. Study outcomes and limitations: The model's output predicted ophthalmopathy at a median of about 6.5 months prior to onset.

The chain joins TRBV28 to TRBJ2-5; D ambiguous. The sequencing input was blood. The TCR originated in a woman in her forties with Graves' hyperthyroidism that later progressed to Graves' ophthalmopathy. The CDR3 reads CASSIKTRRETQYF. CDR3 nucleotide sequence: TGTGCCAGCAGTATCAAGACACGCCGAGAGACCCAGTACTTC.